Each of the 7 T cell receptor beta chains below was sequenced from the same sample in a study of blood T cell repertoires in COVID-19. Method: immunoSEQ multiplex PCR; TCRdb's copy keeps in-frame clones and lacks some. This table has around 100,000 clones, approximately 81% appearing once. Sequencing input: peripheral blood. The receptors derive from a woman in her 70s with active or convalescent COVID-19.

This clone occurred once. V is TRBV3-1 (or the pseudogene TRBV3-2) and J is TRBJ2-1; TRBD2 aligns across 8 bases. Germline values: CDR1 LGHDT, CDR2 YNNKEL (reference sequence). J lost 5 bases, V lost 4 bases, and 7 bases had no gene match. This CDR3 has 15 amino acids. The CDR3: CASSPPTSAHNEQFF. The CDR3 DNA reads TGTGCCAGCAGCCCTCCGACTAGCGCCCACAATGAGCAGTTCTTC.

V is TRBV28 and J is TRBJ1-2; 11 bases agree with TRBD1. The CDR3 is made up of 14 amino acids. The J segment lost 4 bases and the V segment lost 3 bases, leaving 1 base of the junction unmatched. Looked up from germline, CDR1 is MDHEN and CDR2 is SYDVKM. CDR3 in DNA: TGTGCCAGCAGTTTCGGGACAGGGGGCTATGGCTACACCTTC. It translates to CASSFGTGGYGYTF.

This chain links TRBV2 with TRBJ2-3; 7 nucleotides align to TRBD1. The V gene's germline CDR1 is SNHLY and CDR2 FYNNEI. The length of the CDR3 is 13 residues. The junction had 2 bases not matched to a gene; V was cut back by 6 bases and J by 2 bases. The CDR3: CASRGQNTDTQYF. The CDR3 nucleotides are TGTGCCAGCAGGGGACAGAACACAGATACGCAGTATTTT. Supplemented by reference TRBV2 and TRBJ2-3, the full variable domain reads EPEVTQTPSHQVTQMGQEVILRCVPISNHLYFYWYRQILGQKVEFLVSFYNNEISEKSEIFDDQFSVERPDGSNFTLKIRSTKLEDSAMYFCASRGQNTDTQYFGPGTRLTVL.

For the CDR3, the DNA is TGTGCCAGCAGTTTTACAGGGGTACCAAGCAATCAGCCCCAGCATTTT. Translating it yields CASSFTGVPSNQPQHF. The V and J genes are TRBV28 and TRBJ1-5, with 7 bases matching TRBD1. After removal of 3 bases from V and 1 base from J, the junction contained 6 bases not matched to a gene. The V gene's germline CDR1 is MDHEN and CDR2 SYDVKM. The CDR3 contains 16 residues.

The V and J genes are TRBV5-1 and TRBJ2-1; weak D call: TRBD1 (6 bases). The CDR3 is 14 amino acids. The V end lost 2 bases, the J end lost 5 bases, and 11 bases lay between the germline ends. Germline-derived CDR1 and CDR2 are SGHRS and YFSETQ. CDR3 protein: CASSFQGMNNEQFF. In DNA, the CDR3 is TGCGCCAGCAGCTTCCAGGGGATGAACAATGAGCAGTTCTTC.

CDR3 bases: TGTGCCAGCAGCCCTGGAGGGGACAGCCAGATACTCATGAACACTGAAGCTTTCTTT. Translation: CASSPGGDSQILMNTEAFF. This chain uses TRBV7-9 with TRBJ1-1, with 7 nucleotides matching TRBD1. J lost 0 bases, V lost 5 bases, and 18 bases had no gene match. CDR1 and CDR2 from the germline V gene are SEHNR and FQNEAQ (reference sequence). This CDR3 is built from 19 residues.

The V and J genes are TRBV19 and TRBJ2-7; the D is unclear. Germline CDR1 is LNHDA and CDR2 is SQIVND (reference sequence). Trimming took 5 bases from V and 3 from J, leaving 8 bases between them. The CDR3 contains 12 residues. In nucleotides, the CDR3 is TGTGCCAGTAGTCCTAACAGCTACGAGCAGTACTTC. Translated: CASSPNSYEQYF.